The clone carrying this TCR beta chain has just a few counts. No antigen is known for it. These data belong to a study of type 1 and type 2 diabetes patients. Study-level information: Participants included type 1 and type 2 diabetes patients plus nondiabetic controls. Regarding the study as a whole: A median of one highly-expanded CD4+ clone, covering 3% to 4.5% of reads, occurred in type 2 diabetes.

There are 15 residues in the CDR3. The V and J ends lost 2 bases and 0 bases respectively, with 8 bases between them. Other autoimmune diseases and infections within the past four weeks excluded donors. Amplification started from genomic DNA. Multiplex PCR with 30 forward and 13 reverse primers amplified the TCR beta CDR3. TCRdb reprocessed the multiplex PCR reads with MiXCR, giving one entry per CDR3 protein. The sample yields 270,000 or so distinct CDR3 sequences, around 47% seen once. The clonotype originates from a man younger than 30 with type 2 diabetes. The genes are TRBV12-3 or TRBV12-4 and TRBJ1-5, with unresolved D. The sequencing sample was made of peripheral blood mononuclear cells (PBMCs). The CDR3 loop is CASSLIGVSNQPQHF. CDR3 DNA: TGTGCCAGCAGTTTAATCGGTGTTAGCAATCAGCCCCAGCATTTT.